Presented here are 20 T cell receptor beta chains from one specimen sequenced in a study of cytomegalovirus exposure and HLA in healthy donors. The PCR contained 60 Vbeta and 13 Jbeta primers. The protocol was immunoSEQ multiplex PCR, while the TCRdb copy is restricted to in-frame clones and leaves out a portion. The table lists 100,000 to 150,000 clones, about 10% of them singletons, with 3.5% to 5% in the top ten. Material for sequencing was PBMCs. These receptors came from a young woman in good health and CMV-seropositive.

The chain carries TRBV29-1 and TRBJ2-1; no clear D gene. The germline CDR1 and CDR2 sequences are SQVTM and ANQGSEA. This CDR3 has 11 residues. Trimming stripped 5 bases from V and 0 bases from J, with 2 bases between. The CDR3 region is CSVRSYNEQFF. CDR3 in DNA: TGCAGCGTTCGCTCCTACAATGAGCAGTTCTTC.

Here the CDR3 DNA reads TGTGCCAGCAGCTCCCTGGCCTGGGGGCTCGGTGGCTACACCTTC. Its translation: CASSSLAWGLGGYTF. The chain joins TRBV7-9 to TRBJ1-2; the D gene is possibly TRBD1 (6 bases). The V gene lost 4 bases and the J gene lost 7 bases, with 19 bases spanning the gap. The CDR3 covers 15 residues. Germline-derived CDR1 and CDR2 are SEHNR and FQNEAQ (reference sequence).

The chain is built from TRBV29-1 and TRBJ2-1; TRBD2 matches 7 bases. Germline trimming cut 6 bases from V and 9 bases from J; bases unmatched to any gene: 20. Germline CDR1 and CDR2: SQVTM and ANQGSEA. The CDR3 has 16 residues. CDR3 in amino acids: CSVLPTSLSGRGEQFF. Written as DNA, the CDR3 is TGCAGCGTCCTTCCCACTTCTTTATCGGGGAGGGGTGAGCAGTTCTTC.

Only a few counts were recorded for this clone. The rearrangement joins TRBV19 to TRBJ1-1; D is unclear. V was shortened by 5 bases and J by 11 bases, with 15 bases between the two germline ends. The CDR3 spans 12 residues. Germline CDR1 reads LNHDA; CDR2 reads SQIVND (reference sequence). CDR3 amino acids: CASSRREGQAFF. CDR3 nucleotides: TGTGCCAGTAGTCGACGGGAAGGGCAGGCTTTCTTT.

The CDR3 loop is CAISETGDYGYTF. The DNA of the CDR3 is TGTGCCATCAGTGAGACAGGTGACTATGGCTACACCTTC. This sequence joins TRBV10-3 and TRBJ1-2; the D gene is possibly TRBD1 (5 bases). This CDR3 is built from 13 residues. Germline V gene lookup returns CDR1 ENHRY and CDR2 SYGVKD. V was shortened by 2 bases and J by 3 bases, with 7 bases between the two germline ends.

The CDR3 reads CASRLNPAVGTEAFF. The DNA for the CDR3 is TGTGCCAGCAGACTTAACCCTGCGGTGGGCACTGAAGCTTTCTTT. The chain uses TRBV6-4 and TRBJ1-1; no reliable D call. This CDR3 contains 15 residues. V was clipped by 6 bases and J by 4 bases, with 18 bases between them. The germline CDR1 and CDR2 sequences are MRHNA and SNTAGT.

This clone was recorded a few times. The genes are TRBV28 and TRBJ1-2; D call uncertain. Germline V gives CDR1 MDHEN, CDR2 SYDVKM. Trimming removed 10 bases at V and 1 base at J, with 13 bases between. This CDR3 spans 13 amino acids. The CDR3 DNA reads TGTGCCACCCTGACAACGATTAACTATGGCTACACCTTC. It codes for CATLTTINYGYTF.

This clone showed up just a few times. This chain joins TRBV25-1 and TRBJ1-4; a possible D gene is TRBD1 (6 bases). The germline V and J ends were trimmed by 6 bases and 7 bases, with 15 bases remaining between them. The CDR3 is 14 amino acids. Germline V CDR1 and CDR2: MGHDK, SYGVNS. This chain's CDR3 is CASRFSGGGEKLFF. DNA for the CDR3: TGTGCCAGCAGGTTTAGCGGGGGCGGTGAAAAACTGTTTTTT. Together with reference TRBV25-1 and TRBJ1-4, the CDR3 gives the full variable domain: EADIYQTPRYLVIGTGKKITLECSQTMGHDKMYWYQQDPGMELHLIHYSYGVNSTEKGDLSSESTVSRIRTEHFPLTLESARPSHTSQYLCASRFSGGGEKLFFGSGTQLSVL.

This clone was observed a few times. The chain is built from TRBV6-5 and TRBJ1-2; D possibly corresponds to TRBD1 (6 bases). The germline V gene encodes CDR1 MNHEY and CDR2 SVGAGI. CDR3 length: 14 residues. Trimming removed 6 bases from V and 4 bases from J, with 15 bases in between. In DNA, the CDR3 is TGTGCCAGCAGCCCACTCAAGGGGGTCTATGGCTACACCTTC. Encoded protein: CASSPLKGVYGYTF.

The chain links TRBV19 to TRBJ1-2; tentative D call: TRBD1 (6 bases). The ends were cut back, 7 bases at V and 2 bases at J, with 20 bases in the middle. Germline-derived CDR1 and CDR2 are LNHDA and SQIVND (reference sequence). This CDR3 is built from 16 residues. CDR3 in DNA: TGTGCCAGTATAAAAGGGGACACTGTAGGGAACTATGGCTACACCTTC. Encoded protein: CASIKGDTVGNYGYTF. Using reference TRBV19 and TRBJ1-2 for the parts outside the CDR3, the full variable domain is DGGITQSPKYLFRKEGQNVTLSCEQNLNHDAMYWYRQDPGQGLRLIYYSQIVNDFQKGDIAEGYSVSREKKESFPLTVTSAQKNPTAFYLCASIKGDTVGNYGYTFGSGTRLTVV.

The rearrangement uses TRBV5-1 and TRBJ2-7, with 7 bases identical to TRBD1. CDR1 is SGHRS and CDR2 is YFSETQ in the germline V gene. The CDR3 is 15 residues long. V was clipped by 3 bases and J by 2 bases; unmatched bases: 8. Here the CDR3 DNA reads TGCGCCAGCAGCTGGGGAGACAGGGCAACCTACGAGCAGTACTTC. Translating gives CASSWGDRATYEQYF. The whole variable domain, filled in from reference TRBV5-1 and TRBJ2-7, reads KAGVTQTPRYLIKTRGQQVTLSCSPISGHRSVSWYQQTPGQGLQFLFEYFSETQRNKGNFPGRFSGRQFSNSRSEMNVSTLELGDSALYLCASSWGDRATYEQYFGPGTRLTVT.

This clone was recorded a few times. The chain joins TRBV27 to TRBJ2-5; tentative D call: TRBD2 (6 bases). The CDR3 totals 13 residues. The V end lost 2 bases, the J end lost 3 bases, and 7 bases lay between the germline ends. Looked up from germline, CDR1 is MNHEY and CDR2 is SMNVEV (reference sequence). The CDR3: CASSLGEEETQYF. For the CDR3, the DNA is TGTGCCAGCAGTTTAGGGGAGGAAGAGACCCAGTACTTC.

The CDR3 DNA reads TGCGCCAGCAGCTTGGCGTCTAGCGGGAGGAATGAGCAGTTCTTC. Its protein product is CASSLASSGRNEQFF. This chain links TRBV5-1 with TRBJ2-1; 11 bases match TRBD2. Trimming at V came to 0 bases and at J to 7 bases, leaving 3 bases not matched to a gene. Per the germline V gene, CDR1 is SGHRS and CDR2 is YFSETQ. There are 15 residues in the CDR3.

This chain connects TRBV30 to TRBJ2-7; 11 bases match TRBD2. The CDR3 runs to 19 residues. Trimming at V came to 0 bases and at J to 1 base, leaving 14 bases not matched to a gene. From germline, CDR1 is GTSNPN and CDR2 SVGIG (reference sequence). The DNA for the CDR3 is TGTGCCTGGAGTGTATGGCGGGTAGCGGGAGGGCCGCGGTCCTACGAGCAGTACTTC. The encoded protein is CAWSVWRVAGGPRSYEQYF.

This clone was seen a few times. The V and J genes are TRBV5-5 and TRBJ1-5; D is ambiguous. Deletions cut 4 bases from V and 6 bases from J, with 11 bases between. CDR1 is SGHKS and CDR2 is YYEKEE in the germline V gene (reference sequence). The CDR3 spans 13 residues. The CDR3 DNA reads TGTGCCAGCAGCGCTGTGGGCCGTCAGCCCCAGCATTTT. Amino acid sequence: CASSAVGRQPQHF.

The chain combines TRBV7-9 with TRBJ2-1; 7 nucleotides align to TRBD1. CDR1 is SEHNR and CDR2 is FQNEAQ in the germline V gene (reference sequence). This CDR3 has 16 residues. Trimming cost V 6 bases and J 5 bases; bases outside gene matches: 13. CDR3 DNA: TGTGCCAGCAGTCTCTCAGGGGGTCCCTGGGACAATGAGCAGTTCTTC. Protein product: CASSLSGGPWDNEQFF.

This clone was observed a few times. The chain is built from TRBV10-3 and TRBJ1-1; D remains unclear. V dropped 10 bases and J dropped 0 bases, with 12 bases sitting between them. From germline, CDR1 is ENHRY and CDR2 SYGVKD. The CDR3 totals 13 residues. For the CDR3, the DNA is TGTGCCACCTCGAGAGCCGTGAACACTGAAGCTTTCTTT. Protein product: CATSRAVNTEAFF.

This clone was detected only a few times. This chain links TRBV28 with TRBJ1-1; D is perhaps TRBD1 (5 bases). V was cut by 7 bases and J by 1 base, with 13 bases left in between. CDR3 length: 14 amino acids. CDR1 and CDR2 (germline): MDHEN, SYDVKM. The CDR3 bases are TGTGCCAGCACGTCGGGGGGAGCGAACACTGAAGCTTTCTTT. It specifies CASTSGGANTEAFF.

The chain has TRBV10-3 and TRBJ2-1; the match to TRBD2 covers 10 bases. The germline V gene encodes CDR1 ENHRY and CDR2 SYGVKD. There are 16 residues in the CDR3. The trim removed 0 bases at V and 9 bases at J, leaving 8 bases unmatched. For the CDR3, the DNA is TGTGCCATCAGTGAGTCGACTGATACTAGCGGGACTGAGCAGTTCTTC. Its protein product is CAISESTDTSGTEQFF.

The chain is built from TRBV7-8 and TRBJ2-7, with D maybe TRBD1 (5 bases). The CDR3 is 14 amino acids. Germline V CDR1 and CDR2: SGHVS, FQNEAQ. V lost 2 bases and J lost 3, with 11 bases in between. In nucleotides, the CDR3 is TGTGCCAGCAGCTTATTCCCCAGGGTCTACGAGCAGTACTTC. Protein product: CASSLFPRVYEQYF.